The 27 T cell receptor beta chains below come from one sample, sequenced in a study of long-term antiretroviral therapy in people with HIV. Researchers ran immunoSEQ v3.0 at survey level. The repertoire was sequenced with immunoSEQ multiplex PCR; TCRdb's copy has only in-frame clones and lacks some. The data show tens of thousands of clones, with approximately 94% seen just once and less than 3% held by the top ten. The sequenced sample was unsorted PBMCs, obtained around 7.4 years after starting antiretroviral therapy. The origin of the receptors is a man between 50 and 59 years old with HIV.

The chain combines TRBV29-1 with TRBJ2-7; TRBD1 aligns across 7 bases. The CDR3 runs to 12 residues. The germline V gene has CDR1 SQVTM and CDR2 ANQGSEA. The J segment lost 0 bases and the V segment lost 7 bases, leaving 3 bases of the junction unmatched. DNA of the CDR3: TGCAGCGCAGGGGACAGCTCCTACGAGCAGTACTTC. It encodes CSAGDSSYEQYF.

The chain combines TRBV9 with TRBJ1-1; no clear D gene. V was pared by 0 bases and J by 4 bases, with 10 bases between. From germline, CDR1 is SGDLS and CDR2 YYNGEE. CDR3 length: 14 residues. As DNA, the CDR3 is TGTGCCAGCAGCGTAGATGGGGATAGCACTGAAGCTTTCTTT. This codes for CASSVDGDSTEAFF.

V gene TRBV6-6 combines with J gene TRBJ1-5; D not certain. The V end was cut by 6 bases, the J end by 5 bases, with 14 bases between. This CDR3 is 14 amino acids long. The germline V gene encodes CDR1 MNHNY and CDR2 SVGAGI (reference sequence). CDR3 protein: CASSSHGVYQPQHF. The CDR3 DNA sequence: TGTGCCAGCAGCTCCCACGGAGTTTATCAGCCCCAGCATTTT.

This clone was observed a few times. The CDR3 bases are TGCGCCAGCAGCCAAGTTATGGGGGTAGATACGCAGTATTTT. This sequence encodes CASSQVMGVDTQYF. The chain joins TRBV4-3 to TRBJ2-3; possibly TRBD1 or TRBD2 for D (5 bases each). The germline CDR1 and CDR2 sequences are LGHNA and YSLEER. The CDR3 loop spans 14 amino acids. V was clipped by 1 base and J by 5 bases, with 10 bases between them.

CDR3 DNA: TGTGCCAGCAGCTTTTACAGGGGGGTGGATGAAAAACTGTTTTTT. This codes for CASSFYRGVDEKLFF. The J gene is TRBJ1-4, the V gene TRBV6-5, with TRBD1 identical over 8 bases. J lost 6 bases, V lost 6 bases, and 9 bases had no gene match. Germline V gives CDR1 MNHEY, CDR2 SVGAGI. This CDR3 has 15 residues.

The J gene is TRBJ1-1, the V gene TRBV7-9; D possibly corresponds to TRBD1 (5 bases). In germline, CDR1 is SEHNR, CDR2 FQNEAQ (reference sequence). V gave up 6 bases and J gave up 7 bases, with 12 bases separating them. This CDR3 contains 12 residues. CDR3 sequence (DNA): TGTGCCAGCAGTCGGGACGGTGATGAAGCTTTCTTT. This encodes CASSRDGDEAFF.

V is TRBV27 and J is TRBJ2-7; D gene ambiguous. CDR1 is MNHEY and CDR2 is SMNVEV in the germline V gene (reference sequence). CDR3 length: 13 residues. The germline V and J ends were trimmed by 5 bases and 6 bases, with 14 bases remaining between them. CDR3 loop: CASSLSTLREQYF. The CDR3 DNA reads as TGTGCCAGCAGTCTGTCGACCCTGCGCGAGCAGTACTTC.

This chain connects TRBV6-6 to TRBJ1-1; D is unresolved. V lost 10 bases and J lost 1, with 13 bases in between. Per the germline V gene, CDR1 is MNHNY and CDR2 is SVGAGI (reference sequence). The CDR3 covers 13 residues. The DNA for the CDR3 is TGTGCCACTGGGCGGGTCGAGAACACTGAAGCTTTCTTT. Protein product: CATGRVENTEAFF.

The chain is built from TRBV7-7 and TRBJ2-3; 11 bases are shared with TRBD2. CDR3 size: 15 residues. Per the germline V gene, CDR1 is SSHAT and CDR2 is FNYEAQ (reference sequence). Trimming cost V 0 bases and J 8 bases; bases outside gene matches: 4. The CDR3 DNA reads TGTGCCAGCAGCTTAGCTAGCGGGGGGGCCTCTACGCAGTATTTT. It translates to CASSLASGGASTQYF.

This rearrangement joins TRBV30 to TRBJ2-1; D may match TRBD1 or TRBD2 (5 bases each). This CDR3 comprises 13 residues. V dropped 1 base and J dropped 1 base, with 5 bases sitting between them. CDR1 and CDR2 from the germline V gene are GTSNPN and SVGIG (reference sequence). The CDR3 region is CAWSGGSYNEQFF. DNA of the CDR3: TGTGCCTGGAGTGGGGGGTCCTACAATGAGCAGTTCTTC.

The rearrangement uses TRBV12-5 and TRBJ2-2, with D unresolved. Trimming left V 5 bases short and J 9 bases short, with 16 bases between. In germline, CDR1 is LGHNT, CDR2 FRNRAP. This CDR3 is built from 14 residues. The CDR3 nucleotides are TGTGCTAGTGGTGGGGATCGTACCAGCCGGGAGCTGTTTTTT. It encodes CASGGDRTSRELFF.

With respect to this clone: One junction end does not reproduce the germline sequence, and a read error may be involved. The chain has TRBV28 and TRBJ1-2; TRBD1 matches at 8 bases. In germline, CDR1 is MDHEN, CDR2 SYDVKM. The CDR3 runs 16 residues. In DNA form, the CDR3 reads TGTGCCAGCAGCTTATTTACCGGGACAGGCGCTTATGGCTACACCTTC. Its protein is CASSLFTGTGAYGYTF.

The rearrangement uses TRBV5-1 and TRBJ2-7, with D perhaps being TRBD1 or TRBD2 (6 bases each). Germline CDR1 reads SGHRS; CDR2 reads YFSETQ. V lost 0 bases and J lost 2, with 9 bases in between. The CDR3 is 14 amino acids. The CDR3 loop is CASSLGGATYEQYF. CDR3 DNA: TGCGCCAGCAGCTTGGGGGGGGCCACCTACGAGCAGTACTTC. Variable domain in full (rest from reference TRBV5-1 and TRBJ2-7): KAGVTQTPRYLIKTRGQQVTLSCSPISGHRSVSWYQQTPGQGLQFLFEYFSETQRNKGNFPGRFSGRQFSNSRSEMNVSTLELGDSALYLCASSLGGATYEQYFGPGTRLTVT.

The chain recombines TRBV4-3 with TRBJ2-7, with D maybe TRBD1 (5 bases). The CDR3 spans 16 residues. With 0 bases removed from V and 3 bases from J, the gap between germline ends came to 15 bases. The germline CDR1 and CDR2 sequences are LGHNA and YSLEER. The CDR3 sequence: CASSQDRTGLYYEQYF. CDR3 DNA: TGCGCCAGCAGCCAAGATAGAACAGGCCTTTACTACGAGCAGTACTTC.

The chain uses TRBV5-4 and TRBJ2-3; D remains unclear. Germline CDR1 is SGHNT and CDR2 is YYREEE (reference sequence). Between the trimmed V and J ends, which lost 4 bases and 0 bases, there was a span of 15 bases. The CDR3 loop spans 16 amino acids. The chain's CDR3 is CASSPPGAQSTDTQYF. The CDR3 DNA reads TGTGCCAGCAGCCCCCCGGGCGCTCAGAGCACAGATACGCAGTATTTT.

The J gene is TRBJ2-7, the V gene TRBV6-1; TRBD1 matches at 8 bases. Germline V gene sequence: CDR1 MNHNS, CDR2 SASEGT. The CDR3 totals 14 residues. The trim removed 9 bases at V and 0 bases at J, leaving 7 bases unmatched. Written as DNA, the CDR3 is TGTGCCAGTAACATCAGGGGGCACTCCTACGAGCAGTACTTC. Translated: CASNIRGHSYEQYF.

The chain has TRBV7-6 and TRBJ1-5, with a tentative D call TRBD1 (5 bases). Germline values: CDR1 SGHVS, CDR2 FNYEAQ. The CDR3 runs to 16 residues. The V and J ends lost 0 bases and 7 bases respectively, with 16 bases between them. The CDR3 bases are TGTGCCAGCAGCTTAGCGCCGGGTCCGGGGGAGCAGCCCCAGCATTTT. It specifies CASSLAPGPGEQPQHF.

CDR3 bases: TGTGCCAGCAGTGAAGACAAGGATGGGCGGGCTAACAAAAACATTCAGTACTTC. It is translated as CASSEDKDGRANKNIQYF. The V and J genes are TRBV2 and TRBJ2-4; tentatively, D is TRBD2 (5 bases). CDR1 and CDR2 (germline): SNHLY, FYNNEI. V lost 1 base and J lost 3, with 19 bases in between. CDR3 length: 18 residues. The full variable domain, in which reference TRBV2 and TRBJ2-4 provide the parts outside the CDR3, is EPEVTQTPSHQVTQMGQEVILRCVPISNHLYFYWYRQILGQKVEFLVSFYNNEISEKSEIFDDQFSVERPDGSNFTLKIRSTKLEDSAMYFCASSEDKDGRANKNIQYFGAGTRLSVL.

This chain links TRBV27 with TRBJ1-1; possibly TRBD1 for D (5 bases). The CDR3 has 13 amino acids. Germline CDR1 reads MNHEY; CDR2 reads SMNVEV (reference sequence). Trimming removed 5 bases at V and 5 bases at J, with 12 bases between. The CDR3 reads CASSHPQGTEAFF. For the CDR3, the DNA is TGTGCCAGCAGTCACCCCCAGGGAACTGAAGCTTTCTTT.

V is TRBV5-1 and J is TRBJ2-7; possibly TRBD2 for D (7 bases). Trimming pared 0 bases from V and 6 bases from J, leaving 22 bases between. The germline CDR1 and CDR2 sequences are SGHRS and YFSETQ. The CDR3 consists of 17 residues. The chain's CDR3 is CASSLVRNGEGGPEQYF. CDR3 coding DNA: TGCGCCAGCAGCTTGGTACGTAATGGGGAGGGGGGGCCCGAGCAGTACTTC.

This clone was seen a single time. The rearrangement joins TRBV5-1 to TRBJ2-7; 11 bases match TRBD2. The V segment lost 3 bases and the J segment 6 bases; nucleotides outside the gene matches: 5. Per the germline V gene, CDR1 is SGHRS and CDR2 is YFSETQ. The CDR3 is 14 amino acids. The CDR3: CASSSIAGGREQYF. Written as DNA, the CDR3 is TGCGCCAGCAGCTCTATAGCGGGGGGGCGCGAGCAGTACTTC.

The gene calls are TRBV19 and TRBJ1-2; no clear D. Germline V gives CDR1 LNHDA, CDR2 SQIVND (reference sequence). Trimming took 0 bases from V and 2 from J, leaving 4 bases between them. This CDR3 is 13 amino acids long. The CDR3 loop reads CASSIEGNYGYTF. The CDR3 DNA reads TGTGCCAGTAGTATAGAAGGGAACTATGGCTACACCTTC.

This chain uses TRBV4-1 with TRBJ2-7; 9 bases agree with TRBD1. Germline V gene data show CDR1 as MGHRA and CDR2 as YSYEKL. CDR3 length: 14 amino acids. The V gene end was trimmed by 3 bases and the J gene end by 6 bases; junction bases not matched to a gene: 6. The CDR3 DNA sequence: TGCGCCAGCAGCCAGGGGGACAGGGAGGGCGAGCAGTACTTC. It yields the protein CASSQGDREGEQYF.

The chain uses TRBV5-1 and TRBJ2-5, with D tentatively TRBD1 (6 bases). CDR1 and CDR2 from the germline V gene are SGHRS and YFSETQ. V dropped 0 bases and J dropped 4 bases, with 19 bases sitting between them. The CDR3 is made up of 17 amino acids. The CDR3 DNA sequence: TGCGCCAGCAGCTTGGATCGGGCAGGGGCGCTAGCAGAGACCCAGTACTTC. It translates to CASSLDRAGALAETQYF. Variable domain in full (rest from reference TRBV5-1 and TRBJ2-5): KAGVTQTPRYLIKTRGQQVTLSCSPISGHRSVSWYQQTPGQGLQFLFEYFSETQRNKGNFPGRFSGRQFSNSRSEMNVSTLELGDSALYLCASSLDRAGALAETQYFGPGTRLLVL.

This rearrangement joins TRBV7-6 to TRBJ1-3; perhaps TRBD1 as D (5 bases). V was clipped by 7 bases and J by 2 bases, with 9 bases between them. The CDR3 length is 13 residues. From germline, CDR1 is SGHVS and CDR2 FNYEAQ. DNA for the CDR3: TGTGCCAGCACACGGGGACCTGGAAACACCATATATTTT. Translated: CASTRGPGNTIYF.

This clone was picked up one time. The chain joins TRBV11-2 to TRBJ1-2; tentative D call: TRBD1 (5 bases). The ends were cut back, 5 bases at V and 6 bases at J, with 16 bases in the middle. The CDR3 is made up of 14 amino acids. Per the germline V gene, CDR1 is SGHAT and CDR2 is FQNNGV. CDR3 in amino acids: CASSRGPGGDGYTF. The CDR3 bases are TGTGCCAGCAGCCGGGGACCGGGGGGGGATGGCTACACCTTC.

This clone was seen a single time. The CDR3 here is CASSQDVGPRGAGTEAFF. The CDR3 region has the DNA TGCGCCAGCAGCCAAGACGTGGGCCCGCGGGGGGCAGGCACTGAAGCTTTCTTT. This chain links TRBV4-3 with TRBJ1-1; possibly TRBD1 for D (6 bases). Per germline, CDR1 LGHNA and CDR2 YSLEER. V dropped 0 bases and J dropped 4 bases, with 21 bases sitting between them. The CDR3 contains 18 residues.